Below are 13 T cell receptor beta chains sequenced from a single sample in a study of tumor and adjacent non-tumor tissue in lung cancer (dated by TCRdb to the late 2010s). RNA was isolated from bulk, unsorted tissue, and RNA quality was assessed with a NanoDrop ND-1000 and an Agilent 2100. Distant non-tumor tissue taken more than 3 cm from the tumor edge was used as the normal lung sample. The method behind the library was multiplex PCR. For sequencing, an Illumina HiSeq 2500 was employed. TCRbeta libraries were constructed through three rounds of nested PCR with primers (Table S4) according to protocols modified from ARM-PCR. The raw public reads went through TCRdb reprocessing: fastp at Q25, MiXCR clone calling, in-frame beta chains kept. Rows are unified per CDR3 protein, each entry keeping the most common DNA and genes. This sample is represented by about 98,000 distinct CDR3 sequences; about 80% of them were singletons. The biggest ten clones account for around 30% of the sample.

What was sequenced was distant non-tumor lung tissue. The receptors here all came from a man aged 60 to 75 with small cell lung cancer.

A remark on this clonotype: The junction differs from germline at one of its ends, possibly a read error. The chain is built from TRBV4-1 and TRBJ1-1; D is perhaps TRBD1 (5 bases). The germline gives CDR1 MGHRA, CDR2 YSYEKL. CDR3 length: 15 amino acids. The CDR3 spells CARSQVPGRGIEAFF. The CDR3 bases are TGCGCCCGCAGCCAGGTTCCAGGGCGTGGCATTGAAGCTTTCTTT.

A word on this clonotype: One end of the junction does not line up with germline, which may come from a read error. The chain is built from TRBV6-6 and TRBJ2-6, with D tentatively TRBD1 (6 bases). Germline V gives CDR1 MNHNY, CDR2 SVGAGI (reference sequence). CDR3 size: 17 residues. The CDR3 is CASSYSGGVSRANVLTF. The CDR3 DNA is TGTGCCAGTAGTTACTCTGGGGGCGTCTCTAGGGCCAACGTCCTGACTTTC.

This clonotype was found once. The rearrangement links TRBV11-3 to TRBJ2-2; 10 nucleotides agree with TRBD1. The length of the CDR3 is 15 residues. The germline gives CDR1 SGHNT, CDR2 YENEEA. Unmatched junction bases numbered 14, after V lost 5 bases and J lost 14 bases. CDR3 sequence reads: CASSRDRGASGILFF. CDR3 DNA sequence: TGTGCCAGCAGCCGGGACAGGGGAGCGTCCGGGATACTGTTTTTT.

V gene TRBV6-5 combines with J gene TRBJ1-5; 7 bases are shared with TRBD1. CDR3 length: 14 residues. The germline V gene encodes CDR1 MNHEY and CDR2 SVGAGI. V trimming: 4 bases; J trimming: 11 bases; junction bases outside the gene matches: 11. The CDR3 nucleotides read TGTGCCAGCAGTTTATCCAAGACAGGGAAGACCCAGCATTTT. Its protein is CASSLSKTGKTQHF.

The rearrangement uses TRBV5-1 and TRBJ2-6, with D possibly TRBD2 on 5 matching bases. CDR1 is SGHRS and CDR2 is YFSETQ in the germline V gene. With 4 bases removed from V and 9 bases from J, the gap between germline ends came to 20 bases. The CDR3 totals 16 residues. The chain's CDR3 is CASSLAGEYVVNVLTF. The DNA of the CDR3 is TGCGCCAGCAGCCTGGCCGGGGAGTATGTGGTCAACGTCCTGACTTTC.

The chain recombines TRBV11-3 with TRBJ1-1; D is perhaps TRBD1 (5 bases). Trimming shortened V by 9 bases and J by 12 bases, and 26 bases separated the two germline ends. Germline CDR1 reads SGHNT; CDR2 reads YENEEA. CDR3 length equals 14 residues. The CDR3: CARSLRGMNTETFF. CDR3 coding DNA: TGTGCCAGAAGCCTGCGGGGGATGAACACAGAAACTTTCTTT.

Details on this clonotype: The junction does not match germline at one end; this may be a read error. This sequence joins TRBV13 and TRBJ1-6; tentative D call: TRBD1 (5 bases). CDR1 is PRHDT and CDR2 is FYEKMQ in the germline V gene (reference sequence). This CDR3 is 17 amino acids long. The CDR3 is CASSQNDRSSFNTPLHF. The CDR3 nucleotides read TGTGCCAGCAGCCAAAACGACAGAAGCTCCTTTAATACACCCCTCCACTTT.

Comment on this clonotype: The junction shows a germline mismatch at one end, possibly a read error. The chain combines TRBV20-1 with TRBJ2-7; tentatively, D is TRBD1 (6 bases). The CDR3 sequence is 12 residues long. The V gene's germline CDR1 is DFQATT and CDR2 SNEGSKA (reference sequence). For the CDR3, the DNA is TGCAGAGCTATAGGGGGTATCTACGAGCAGTACTTC. This encodes CRAIGGIYEQYF.

The chain joins TRBV29-1 to TRBJ2-5, with a weak D call TRBD1 (6 bases). The CDR3 has 15 residues. CDR1 is SQVTM, CDR2 ANQGSEA, per germline. V lost 7 bases and J lost 1, with 19 bases in between. For the CDR3, the DNA is TGCAGCGCAAATCCGGGACAAGGGAGCCAAGAGACCCAGTACTTC. It is translated as CSANPGQGSQETQYF.

A word on this clonotype: A read error may account for a junction end that differs from germline. The chain employs TRBV12-3 or TRBV12-4 and TRBJ2-1; 11 bases fit TRBD1. The CDR3 totals 17 residues. In DNA form, the CDR3 reads TGTGCAAGCAGTTCCCCGGGACAGGGGGGTCCCAAGGCTGAGCAGTTCTTC. Encoded protein: CASSSPGQGGPKAEQFF.

With respect to this clonotype: One junction end disagrees with the germline gene, perhaps due to a read error. V is TRBV27 and J is TRBJ1-6; D is unresolved. Looked up from germline, CDR1 is MNHEY and CDR2 is SMNVEV (reference sequence). This CDR3 has 14 amino acids. The CDR3 nucleotides are TGTGCCAGCTCCAAGGGCTCCTGTAATTCACCCATCCACTTT. Protein sequence: CASSKGSCNSPIHF.

This clonotype showed up just once. The chain combines TRBV10-3 with TRBJ2-5, with TRBD1 identical over 8 bases. J lost 4 bases, V lost 8 bases, and 12 bases had no gene match. The germline CDR1 and CDR2 sequences are ENHRY and SYGVKD. The CDR3 has 15 residues. CDR3 residues: CAICPSDRVVETQYF. CDR3 nucleotides: TGTGCCATCTGTCCGTCGGACAGGGTTGTAGAGACCCAGTACTTC.

V and J are TRBV5-4 and TRBJ1-2; 9 bases agree with TRBD1. Germline trimming cut 8 bases from V and 5 bases from J; bases unmatched to any gene: 13. This CDR3 comprises 15 residues. The V gene's germline CDR1 is SGHNT and CDR2 YYREEE (reference sequence). The CDR3 loop is CARSPGQGVIYGYTF. CDR3 nucleotide sequence: TGTGCCAGGAGCCCGGGACAGGGAGTTATTTATGGCTACACCTTC.